The 22 T cell receptor beta chains given below trace back to one sample, sequenced in a study of cytomegalovirus exposure and HLA in healthy donors. 60 Vbeta and 13 Jbeta primers were used in PCR. Method: immunoSEQ multiplex PCR; TCRdb's copy keeps in-frame clones and lacks some. The sample includes roughly 100,000 clones, approximately 76% of them seen just once. Input material: PBMCs. All receptors derive from a woman aged 55-69 years in good health and CMV-seropositive.

The chain uses TRBV28 and TRBJ1-1; D is perhaps TRBD1 (5 bases). The germline V gene has CDR1 MDHEN and CDR2 SYDVKM. The ends were cut back, 1 base at V and 1 base at J, with 7 bases in the middle. This CDR3 spans 14 amino acids. Here the CDR3 reads CASSLSGENTEAFF. The CDR3 DNA follows: TGTGCCAGCAGTTTATCGGGGGAGAACACTGAAGCTTTCTTT.

The genes are TRBV5-4 and TRBJ2-1; 7 bases line up with TRBD2. This CDR3 has 15 residues. Germline loops: CDR1 SGHNT, CDR2 YYREEE (reference sequence). The V gene end was trimmed by 1 base and the J gene end by 8 bases; junction bases not matched to a gene: 9. The CDR3 reads CASSLSGNSVDEQFF. The CDR3, as DNA: TGTGCCAGCAGCTTGAGCGGGAATTCGGTCGATGAGCAGTTCTTC. Full variable domain (remainder filled in from reference TRBV5-4 and TRBJ2-1): ETGVTQSPTHLIKTRGQQVTLRCSSQSGHNTVSWYQQALGQGPQFIFQYYREEENGRGNFPPRFSGLQFPNYSSELNVNALELDDSALYLCASSLSGNSVDEQFFGPGTRLTVL.

This clone was seen a single time. J is TRBJ1-2 and V is TRBV2, with unresolved D. Germline CDR1 SNHLY, CDR2 FYNNEI. The CDR3 is 12 residues long. Trimming took 7 bases from V and 7 from J, leaving 13 bases between them. CDR3 DNA: TGTGCCAGCACCTCTAGCCGAGTTGGCTACACCTTC. This gives the protein CASTSSRVGYTF.

The CDR3 region has the DNA TGTGCCACCAGCGGAGGACATCTTGCCAATGAGCAGTTCTTC. Translated, it gives CATSGGHLANEQFF. The chain employs TRBV15 and TRBJ2-1, with D tentatively TRBD1 or TRBD2 (5 bases each). The V gene's germline CDR1 is LNHNV and CDR2 YYDKDF (reference sequence). The CDR3 covers 14 residues. Trimming shortened V by 5 bases and J by 6 bases, and 14 bases separated the two germline ends. Complete variable domain (other parts from reference TRBV15 and TRBJ2-1): DAMVIQNPRYQVTQFGKPVTLSCSQTLNHNVMYWYQQKSSQAPKLLFHYYDKDFNNEADTPDNFQSRRPNTSFCFLDIRSPGLGDTAMYLCATSGGHLANEQFFGPGTRLTVL.

This clone was seen more than once but under ten times. This chain joins TRBV4-1 and TRBJ2-5; 8 nucleotides line up with TRBD1. J lost 5 bases, V lost 4 bases, and 12 bases had no gene match. The CDR3 extends over 16 amino acids. The germline V gene encodes CDR1 MGHRA and CDR2 YSYEKL. The CDR3 region has the DNA TGCGCCAGCAGCCCGAAACAGGGGGTCGGCGGGGAGACCCAGTACTTC. Its protein is CASSPKQGVGGETQYF.

This chain connects TRBV7-9 to TRBJ1-2; D is unclear. Trimming took 2 bases from V and 0 from J, leaving 10 bases between them. This CDR3 is built from 15 residues. Germline CDR1 reads SEHNR; CDR2 reads FQNEAQ (reference sequence). CDR3 residues: CASSLRQDANYGYTF. The CDR3 coding sequence is TGTGCCAGCAGCTTACGGCAGGATGCTAACTATGGCTACACCTTC.

The rearrangement links TRBV7-3 to TRBJ1-1; D is ambiguous. Germline assignment: CDR1 SGHTA and CDR2 FQGTGA. Trimming removed 1 base from V and 1 base from J, with 16 bases in between. The CDR3 length is 17 residues. The CDR3 reads CASSLIVIGPGNTEAFF. DNA of the CDR3: TGTGCCAGCAGCTTAATAGTAATTGGGCCAGGGAACACTGAAGCTTTCTTT.

This sequence joins TRBV29-1 and TRBJ2-3, with D perhaps TRBD1 (6 bases). CDR3 length: 13 residues. The germline CDR1 and CDR2 sequences are SQVTM and ANQGSEA. V was pared by 3 bases and J by 0 bases, with 7 bases between. The CDR3 reads CSVEDSSTDTQYF. CDR3 in DNA: TGCAGCGTTGAGGACAGCAGCACAGATACGCAGTATTTT.

The gene calls are TRBV5-4 and TRBJ1-4; 8 nucleotides align to TRBD1. CDR1 and CDR2 (germline): SGHNT, YYREEE (reference sequence). V trimming: 4 bases; J trimming: 8 bases; junction bases outside the gene matches: 4. The CDR3 is 13 residues long. The CDR3 reads CASSPGTGEKLFF. The CDR3 coding sequence is TGTGCCAGCAGCCCCGGGACAGGAGAAAAACTGTTTTTT.

A few counts support this clone. The J gene is TRBJ1-1, the V gene TRBV7-3; weak D call: TRBD1 (5 bases). The V gene's germline CDR1 is SGHTA and CDR2 FQGTGA. The CDR3 runs 13 residues. Deletions cut 7 bases from V and 8 bases from J, with 17 bases between. Here the CDR3 DNA reads TGTGCCAGCACCGACACCGGGGGTCAAGAAGCTTTCTTT. Its translation: CASTDTGGQEAFF. Drawing the rest from reference TRBV7-3 and TRBJ1-1, the complete variable domain is GAGVSQTPSNKVTEKGKYVELRCDPISGHTALYWYRQSLGQGPEFLIYFQGTGAADDSGLPNDRFFAVRPEGSVSTLKIQRTERGDSAVYLCASTDTGGQEAFFGQGTRLTVV.

The chain has TRBV19 and TRBJ1-1, with D perhaps TRBD1 (5 bases). Looked up from germline, CDR1 is LNHDA and CDR2 is SQIVND (reference sequence). With 4 bases removed from V and 0 bases from J, the gap between germline ends came to 12 bases. The CDR3 runs 15 residues. The CDR3 loop is CASSTRGGVNTEAFF. The DNA of the CDR3 is TGTGCCAGTAGTACCCGGGGAGGGGTGAACACTGAAGCTTTCTTT.

The rearrangement uses TRBV30 and TRBJ1-3; D unresolved. V was shortened by 4 bases and J by 3 bases, with 10 bases between the two germline ends. The germline CDR1 and CDR2 sequences are GTSNPN and SVGIG (reference sequence). This CDR3 contains 13 residues. This CDR3 reads CAWNLYSGNTIYF. CDR3 DNA sequence: TGTGCCTGGAATCTCTACAGTGGAAACACCATATATTTT. Full variable domain (outside the CDR3, taken from reference TRBV30 and TRBJ1-3): SQTIHQWPATLVQPVGSPLSLECTVEGTSNPNLYWYRQAAGRGLQLLFYSVGIGQISSEVPQNLSASRPQDRQFILSSKKLLLSDSGFYLCAWNLYSGNTIYFGEGSWLTVV.

As concerns this clone: The germline gene is not matched at one end of the junction; a read error may be the cause. The chain joins TRBV7-9 to TRBJ1-1; tentative D call: TRBD1 (6 bases). Germline V gene data show CDR1 as SEHNR and CDR2 as FQNEAQ (reference sequence). The CDR3 has 15 amino acids. For the CDR3, the DNA is TGTTCCAGCAGCCGTGGGGGGGGCCTGAACACTGAAGCTTTCTTT. This codes for CSSSRGGGLNTEAFF.

The chain recombines TRBV28 with TRBJ1-1; 9 nucleotides match TRBD1. This CDR3 comprises 14 residues. Germline V gene sequence: CDR1 MDHEN, CDR2 SYDVKM. With V trimmed by 5 bases and J by 5 bases, 6 bases remained unmatched. The CDR3 here is CASSQTGGRTEAFF. The DNA of the CDR3 is TGTGCCAGCAGTCAGACAGGGGGGAGGACTGAAGCTTTCTTT. Supplemented by reference TRBV28 and TRBJ1-1, the full variable domain reads DVKVTQSSRYLVKRTGEKVFLECVQDMDHENMFWYRQDPGLGLRLIYFSYDVKMKEKGDIPEGYSVSREKKERFSLILESASTNQTSMYLCASSQTGGRTEAFFGQGTRLTVV.

This chain connects TRBV7-2 to TRBJ2-1, with TRBD2 matching over 8 bases. CDR3 length equals 15 residues. After removal of 2 bases from V and 5 bases from J, the junction contained 5 bases not matched to a gene. Germline CDR1 is SGHTA and CDR2 is FQGNSA. CDR3 region: CASSLQGSGNNEQFF. CDR3 bases: TGTGCCAGCAGCTTACAAGGTAGCGGGAACAATGAGCAGTTCTTC.

Note on this clone: At one boundary the junction diverges from the germline segment, which might be a read error. The CDR3 here is CSSSLGGDRGGYEQYF. CDR3 nucleotide sequence: TGTTCCAGCAGCTTAGGGGGGGACAGGGGAGGCTACGAGCAGTACTTC. The chain links TRBV7-9 to TRBJ2-7; 10 bases agree with TRBD1. CDR3 length: 16 residues. Germline assignment: CDR1 SEHNR and CDR2 FQNEAQ (reference sequence).

The V and J genes are TRBV28 and TRBJ1-1; tentatively, D is TRBD1 (6 bases). Germline V gene lookup returns CDR1 MDHEN and CDR2 SYDVKM. The CDR3 has 13 amino acids. V was shortened by 6 bases and J by 8 bases, with 16 bases between the two germline ends. The CDR3 sequence is CASRTQGESEAFF. Here the CDR3 DNA reads TGTGCCAGCAGAACACAGGGTGAATCGGAAGCTTTCTTT.

V is TRBV2 and J is TRBJ1-2; D is unresolved. The CDR3 has 11 amino acids. CDR1 is SNHLY and CDR2 is FYNNEI in the germline V gene. Trimming pared 6 bases from V and 8 bases from J, leaving 10 bases between. CDR3 region: CASSPSGGYTF. The CDR3 region has the DNA TGTGCCAGCAGCCCTTCCGGGGGCTACACCTTC.

This rearrangement joins TRBV15 to TRBJ1-5; D uncertain. V lost 1 base and J lost 2, with 9 bases in between. This CDR3 has 15 residues. Germline V gene data show CDR1 as LNHNV and CDR2 as YYDKDF (reference sequence). The CDR3 spells CATSRGLGGNQPQHF. DNA of the CDR3: TGTGCCACCAGCAGAGGCTTGGGAGGCAATCAGCCCCAGCATTTT.

V usage is TRBV19 and J usage is TRBJ2-3; 7 bases line up with TRBD2. CDR1 and CDR2 (germline): LNHDA, SQIVND (reference sequence). CDR3 size: 13 residues. The V segment lost 11 bases and the J segment 0 bases; nucleotides outside the gene matches: 5. The CDR3 DNA reads TGTGCCGGGGGGGGACCTAGCACAGATACGCAGTATTTT. It is translated as CAGGGPSTDTQYF.

The chain combines TRBV21-1 with TRBJ2-5; TRBD2 was called by the table and not checked on the DNA. TRBV21-1 is a pseudogene. CDR3 length equals 14 residues. The CDR3 DNA is TGTGCCAGCAGCAAGACTAGCGGGACCGAGACCCAGTACTTC. This encodes CASSKTSGTETQYF.

The rearrangement joins TRBV5-4 to TRBJ1-1, with D possibly matching TRBD1 (5 bases). CDR1 is SGHNT and CDR2 is YYREEE in the germline V gene (reference sequence). CDR3 length: 13 residues. V dropped 4 bases and J dropped 1 base, with 8 bases sitting between them. This CDR3 reads CASSAGGNTEAFF. DNA of the CDR3: TGTGCCAGCAGCGCCGGGGGGAACACTGAAGCTTTCTTT.